This is a list of T cell receptor beta chains from one sample in a study of blood T cell repertoires in COVID-19. TCRdb's table, derived via immunoSEQ multiplex PCR, lists solely in-frame clones and lacks some. Of approximately 110,000 clones detected, around 87% appear once; the ten largest clones hold 32%. The specimen was peripheral blood. These TCRs come from a woman aged 80 or over with acute or convalescent COVID-19. Both conserved end residues are part of each CDR3. Each record gives: clone size, D gene, J gene, V gene, CDR3 protein, CDR3 DNA. The D gene is left open where the match is weak. Part of the rows lack a size; the others show once, few, many or a class for expanded clones.

>-|TRBD2|TRBJ2-7|TRBV28
CASSLGGGDSYEQYF
TGTGCCAGCAGTTTAGGGGGGGGAGACTCCTACGAGCAGTACTTC
>-|TRBD2|TRBJ2-5|TRBV6-2/TRBV6-3
CASSYAGLAGARETQYF
TGTGCCAGCAGTTACGCGGGACTAGCGGGGGCCAGGGAGACCCAGTACTTC
>once|TRBD1|TRBJ1-1|TRBV6-6
CASRRPGTGITEAFF
TGTGCCAGCAGACGTCCCGGGACAGGGATCACTGAAGCTTTCTTT
>-|-|TRBJ2-5|TRBV7-2
CASSLPTRQETQYF
TGTGCCAGCAGCTTACCTACTAGACAAGAGACCCAGTACTTC
>-|TRBD2|TRBJ2-1|TRBV27
CASNIRGGRYNEQFF
TGTGCCAGCAATATTCGGGGGGGCCGCTACAATGAGCAGTTCTTC
>-|TRBD1|TRBJ2-6|TRBV5-1
CASSSTGSGANVLTF
TGCGCCAGCAGCTCGACAGGGTCCGGGGCCAACGTCCTGACTTTC
>-|TRBD2|TRBJ2-2|TRBV5-1
CASSPGLAGVLLNTGELFF
TGCGCCAGCAGCCCAGGTCTAGCGGGGGTGCTCTTGAACACCGGGGAGCTGTTTTTT
>-|-|TRBJ2-1|TRBV6-2/TRBV6-3
CASSSTRFEQFF
TGTGCCAGCAGCTCCACTAGGTTTGAGCAGTTCTTC
>-|TRBD1|TRBJ2-5|TRBV7-9
CASSLTPGQGGETQYF
TGTGCCAGCAGCTTGACACCGGGACAGGGTGGGGAGACCCAGTACTTC
>-|-|TRBJ2-4|TRBV14
CASSQELGRGIQYF
TGTGCCAGCAGCCAAGAGTTGGGACGGGGGATTCAGTACTTC
>-|TRBD1|TRBJ2-7|TRBV20-1
CSAVDRLEQYF
TGCAGTGCCGTGGACAGGCTTGAGCAGTACTTC
>-|-|TRBJ2-7|TRBV5-1
CASSPGVEKQPYF
TGCGCCAGCAGCCCGGGGGTAGAGAAGCAGCCGTACTTC